The rows below give T cell receptor beta chains drawn from one sample of a study of cytomegalovirus exposure and HLA in healthy donors. The repertoire was sequenced with immunoSEQ multiplex PCR; TCRdb's copy has only in-frame clones and lacks some. The table has about 240,000 clones, roughly four fifths seen once. Sequenced material: PBMCs. All receptors derive from a woman aged 60 to 75 in good health and CMV-seropositive. Each CDR3 is given with its conserved first and last residue. D genes are given only for firm matches. Clone size appears in some rows only: once, few, many, or a class for an expanded clone.

d_gene: -
abundance: few
j_gene: TRBJ1-4
v_gene: TRBV5-8
CDR3aa: CASSLGNREKLFF
CDR3nt: TGTGCCAGCAGCTTGGGTAATCGTGAAAAACTGTTTTTT

d_gene: -
abundance: -
j_gene: TRBJ1-1
v_gene: TRBV6-6
CDR3aa: CASVGRYGYTEAFF
CDR3nt: TGTGCCAGCGTTGGGAGGTACGGTTACACTGAAGCTTTCTTT

d_gene: TRBD2
abundance: few
j_gene: TRBJ2-7
v_gene: TRBV5-1
CDR3aa: CASSLGTTLSYEQYF
CDR3nt: TGCGCCAGCAGCCTAGGGACTACCCTCTCCTACGAGCAGTACTTC

d_gene: -
abundance: -
j_gene: TRBJ2-7
v_gene: TRBV2
CDR3aa: CASRRGRVYEQYF
CDR3nt: TGTGCCAGCAGGAGGGGGAGGGTCTACGAGCAGTACTTC

d_gene: -
abundance: few
j_gene: TRBJ1-2
v_gene: TRBV6-6
CDR3aa: CAVVGVPYGYTF
CDR3nt: TGTGCCGTCGTGGGCGTCCCCTATGGCTACACCTTC

d_gene: -
abundance: -
j_gene: TRBJ2-1
v_gene: TRBV7-2
CDR3aa: CASSLLASVYNEQFF
CDR3nt: TGTGCCAGCAGCTTATTGGCTAGCGTTTACAATGAGCAGTTCTTC

d_gene: -
abundance: -
j_gene: TRBJ2-7
v_gene: TRBV9
CDR3aa: CASSVNPGLNNYEQYF
CDR3nt: TGTGCCAGCAGCGTCAACCCGGGACTTAACAACTACGAGCAGTACTTC

d_gene: TRBD2
abundance: -
j_gene: TRBJ2-1
v_gene: TRBV5-6
CDR3aa: CASSSGLARNEQFF
CDR3nt: TGTGCCAGCAGTTCGGGACTAGCGAGGAATGAGCAGTTCTTC

d_gene: TRBD1
abundance: few
j_gene: TRBJ2-7
v_gene: TRBV5-6
CDR3aa: CASSLGRGREQYF
CDR3nt: TGTGCCAGCAGCTTGGGAAGGGGGCGTGAGCAGTACTTC

d_gene: TRBD1
abundance: -
j_gene: TRBJ1-2
v_gene: TRBV2
CDR3aa: CASTRDRGRRGGYTF
CDR3nt: TGTGCCAGCACCCGGGACAGGGGGCGCCGGGGAGGCTACACCTTC

d_gene: -
abundance: -
j_gene: TRBJ2-1
v_gene: TRBV2
CDR3aa: CASSGKRSGSYNEQFF
CDR3nt: TGTGCCAGCAGTGGAAAGCGGAGCGGCTCCTACAATGAGCAGTTCTTC

d_gene: TRBD2
abundance: -
j_gene: TRBJ2-1
v_gene: TRBV5-1
CDR3aa: CASSQTGTSGSGEQFF
CDR3nt: TGCGCCAGCAGCCAAACCGGGACTAGCGGGAGTGGTGAGCAGTTCTTC

d_gene: -
abundance: -
j_gene: TRBJ2-7
v_gene: TRBV25-1
CDR3aa: CASSLYEQYF
CDR3nt: TGTGCCAGCAGCCTCTACGAGCAGTACTTC

d_gene: TRBD1
abundance: -
j_gene: TRBJ1-2
v_gene: TRBV6-5
CDR3aa: CASSYSGTGFFFF
CDR3nt: TGTGCCAGCAGTTATTCCGGGACAGGCTTTTTCTTCTTC

d_gene: TRBD2
abundance: once
j_gene: TRBJ2-5
v_gene: TRBV5-1
CDR3aa: CASSSGRAEETQYF
CDR3nt: TGCGCCAGCAGCTCGGGGAGGGCCGAGGAGACCCAGTACTTC

d_gene: -
abundance: -
j_gene: TRBJ2-7
v_gene: TRBV11-2
CDR3aa: CASSLGLLAVANEQYF
CDR3nt: TGTGCCAGCAGCTTAGGCTTACTAGCAGTTGCCAACGAGCAGTACTTC

d_gene: TRBD1
abundance: -
j_gene: TRBJ1-5
v_gene: TRBV5-4
CDR3aa: CASSLDRDRAQHF
CDR3nt: TGTGCCAGCAGCCTGGACAGGGATAGGGCCCAGCATTTT

d_gene: TRBD1
abundance: -
j_gene: TRBJ2-3
v_gene: TRBV29-1
CDR3aa: CSVGTGGLDTQYF
CDR3nt: TGCAGCGTGGGGACAGGGGGCCTAGATACGCAGTATTTT

d_gene: -
abundance: -
j_gene: TRBJ2-3
v_gene: TRBV7-3
CDR3aa: CASSLTGGDTQYF
CDR3nt: TGTGCCAGCAGCTTAACGGGAGGAGATACGCAGTATTTT

d_gene: TRBD1
abundance: -
j_gene: TRBJ1-2
v_gene: TRBV10-3
CDR3aa: CATENTGTGGVNGYTF
CDR3nt: TGTGCCACCGAAAATACCGGGACAGGGGGTGTGAATGGCTACACCTTC

d_gene: -
abundance: once
j_gene: TRBJ2-2
v_gene: TRBV6-7
CDR3aa: CASSSKQGPRELFF
CDR3nt: TGTGCCAGCAGTTCGAAACAGGGCCCCCGGGAGCTGTTTTTT

d_gene: -
abundance: -
j_gene: TRBJ2-5
v_gene: TRBV18
CDR3aa: CASSPKQGQRQETQYF
CDR3nt: TGTGCCAGCTCACCAAAACAGGGCCAACGCCAAGAGACCCAGTACTTC

d_gene: -
abundance: -
j_gene: TRBJ2-1
v_gene: TRBV5-1
CDR3aa: CASRGDNEQFF
CDR3nt: TGCGCCAGCAGGGGAGACAATGAGCAGTTCTTC

d_gene: TRBD1
abundance: -
j_gene: TRBJ2-7
v_gene: TRBV7-2
CDR3aa: CASSPGTGGIAYEQYF
CDR3nt: TGTGCCAGCAGCCCCGGGACAGGGGGGATAGCCTACGAGCAGTACTTC

d_gene: TRBD1
abundance: -
j_gene: TRBJ1-2
v_gene: TRBV19
CDR3aa: CASSYDRAGNYGYTF
CDR3nt: TGTGCCAGTAGTTACGACAGGGCGGGCAACTATGGCTACACCTTC

d_gene: TRBD1
abundance: -
j_gene: TRBJ2-7
v_gene: TRBV11-2
CDR3aa: CASSSGTGVGEQYF
CDR3nt: TGTGCCAGCAGCTCCGGGACAGGGGTTGGGGAGCAGTACTTC

d_gene: -
abundance: -
j_gene: TRBJ2-7
v_gene: TRBV6-6
CDR3aa: CASSNPGTRTYEQYF
CDR3nt: TGTGCCAGCAGCAACCCCGGGACTCGTACCTACGAGCAGTACTTC

d_gene: -
abundance: -
j_gene: TRBJ2-7
v_gene: TRBV5-1
CDR3aa: CASSEGNSYEQYF
CDR3nt: TGCGCCAGCAGCGAGGGTAACTCCTACGAGCAGTACTTC

d_gene: TRBD1
abundance: -
j_gene: TRBJ1-1
v_gene: TRBV27
CDR3aa: CASSPGTGGRNTEAFF
CDR3nt: TGTGCCAGCAGTCCAGGGACAGGGGGTCGGAACACTGAAGCTTTCTTT

d_gene: TRBD2
abundance: few
j_gene: TRBJ2-1
v_gene: TRBV5-1
CDR3aa: CASSLGGTSGPNEQFF
CDR3nt: TGCGCCAGCAGCTTGGGGGGGACTAGCGGGCCCAATGAGCAGTTCTTC

d_gene: -
abundance: once
j_gene: TRBJ2-5
v_gene: TRBV5-1
CDR3aa: CATSRDSQQETQYF
CDR3nt: TGCGCCACCTCCCGGGACTCGCAACAAGAGACCCAGTACTTC

d_gene: TRBD1
abundance: -
j_gene: TRBJ1-4
v_gene: TRBV18
CDR3aa: CASSPTGGTNEKLFF
CDR3nt: TGTGCCAGCTCACCAACAGGGGGGACTAATGAAAAACTGTTTTTT

d_gene: TRBD1
abundance: once
j_gene: TRBJ1-2
v_gene: TRBV29-1
CDR3aa: CSVGTGTGYGYTF
CDR3nt: TGCAGCGTCGGGACAGGGACTGGCTATGGCTACACCTTC

d_gene: -
abundance: -
j_gene: TRBJ1-2
v_gene: TRBV28
CDR3aa: CASSSPPGNYGYTF
CDR3nt: TGTGCCAGCAGTTCACCCCCCGGTAACTATGGCTACACCTTC

d_gene: -
abundance: -
j_gene: TRBJ2-5
v_gene: TRBV7-2
CDR3aa: CASSQLAYRFWDWETQYF
CDR3nt: TGTGCCAGCAGCCAACTTGCGTACCGGTTCTGGGACTGGGAGACCCAGTACTTC

d_gene: TRBD1
abundance: -
j_gene: TRBJ1-2
v_gene: TRBV10-2
CDR3aa: CASKAGQGRIDGYTF
CDR3nt: TGCGCCAGCAAGGCGGGACAGGGAAGAATTGATGGCTACACCTTC

d_gene: TRBD1
abundance: -
j_gene: TRBJ1-5
v_gene: TRBV6-1
CDR3aa: CASSRTGNGKPQHF
CDR3nt: TGTGCCAGCAGTCGGACAGGGAATGGGAAGCCCCAGCATTTT

d_gene: -
abundance: -
j_gene: TRBJ2-3
v_gene: TRBV29-1
CDR3aa: CSVAGPTFTDTQYF
CDR3nt: TGCAGCGTCGCGGGACCTACCTTCACAGATACGCAGTATTTT

d_gene: -
abundance: -
j_gene: TRBJ1-5
v_gene: TRBV9
CDR3aa: CASSVNSGVEPQHF
CDR3nt: TGTGCCAGCAGCGTCAACTCGGGGGTAGAGCCCCAGCATTTT

d_gene: -
abundance: -
j_gene: TRBJ2-7
v_gene: TRBV27
CDR3aa: CASSLSTPWTAGEQYF
CDR3nt: TGTGCCAGCAGTTTATCGACTCCGTGGACAGCTGGGGAGCAGTACTTC

d_gene: -
abundance: -
j_gene: TRBJ1-1
v_gene: TRBV11-3
CDR3aa: CASSEQGNTEAFF
CDR3nt: TGTGCCAGCAGTGAACAGGGGAACACTGAAGCTTTCTTT

d_gene: -
abundance: few
j_gene: TRBJ2-2
v_gene: TRBV2
CDR3aa: CASCSGQGNGELFF
CDR3nt: TGTGCCTCTTGCAGCGGGCAAGGGAACGGGGAGCTGTTTTTT

d_gene: -
abundance: once
j_gene: TRBJ1-2
v_gene: TRBV6-5
CDR3aa: CASSSGVGYTF
CDR3nt: TGTGCCAGCAGTTCAGGGGTGGGCTACACCTTC

d_gene: TRBD1
abundance: few
j_gene: TRBJ2-3
v_gene: TRBV30
CDR3aa: CAWSQTGGSTDTQYF
CDR3nt: TGTGCCTGGAGTCAAACAGGGGGTAGCACAGATACGCAGTATTTT

d_gene: TRBD2
abundance: -
j_gene: TRBJ2-7
v_gene: TRBV7-9
CDR3aa: CASSLAEVAGGEQYF
CDR3nt: TGTGCCAGCAGCTTAGCGGAGGTAGCGGGAGGCGAGCAGTACTTC

d_gene: TRBD1
abundance: -
j_gene: TRBJ2-4
v_gene: TRBV15
CDR3aa: CATSRSDRDPKTIQYF
CDR3nt: TGTGCCACCAGCAGAAGTGACAGGGACCCCAAAACCATTCAGTACTTC